This is a list of T cell receptor beta chains from one sample in a study of CD8 T cells in ankylosing spondylitis. Via MiXCR, TCRdb re-called the 5' RACE reads, giving one row per CDR3 protein. The sample contains tens of thousands of distinct CDR3 sequences, roughly 6.1% of which appear only once. Sequenced input: synovial fluid, either unsorted or a sorted T cell fraction (not recorded which). The receptors were gathered from a male donor with ankylosing spondylitis. The CDR3 runs from the conserved cysteine through the conserved F or W.

>TRBJ2-5|TRBV28
CASSYNWEETQYF
>TRBJ2-5|TRBV12-3/TRBV12-4
CASSPSGGRRETQYF
>TRBJ1-1|TRBV20-1
CSARKPTDMNTEAFF
>TRBJ2-1|TRBV29-1
CSVGGRDSYNEQFF
>TRBJ1-1|TRBV5-1
CASSLGPADTEAFF
>TRBJ2-3|TRBV15
CATSRRQDPSTDTQYF
>TRBJ2-7|TRBV20-1
CRADRDSSYEQYF
>TRBJ1-3|TRBV14
CVSSPRSSRRANTIYF
>TRBJ1-4|TRBV7-9
CASSLSSTSNEKLFF
>TRBJ2-1|TRBV12-3/TRBV12-4
CASSLARGVWNNEQFF
>TRBJ2-2|TRBV12-3/TRBV12-4
CASSLRRGGTGELFF
>TRBJ2-7|TRBV20-1
CSANPPGQVLSEQYF
>TRBJ1-6|TRBV18
CASSRAEHNSPLHF
>TRBJ2-1|TRBV3-1
CASCTVPASGRYNEQFF
>TRBJ2-2|TRBV29-1
CSVLSTVSHGELFF
>TRBJ1-5|TRBV4-1
CASSQGSGGQGGNQPQHF
>TRBJ1-1|TRBV5-1
CASSLIPLQDRTANLGEAFF
>TRBJ1-5|TRBV6-6
CASSYSVTQSQHF
>TRBJ1-6|TRBV28
CAADQGQTYYNSPLHF
>TRBJ1-1|TRBV29-1
CSVGWTVGNTEAFF
>TRBJ2-7|TRBV7-2
CASVLGTGALIYEQYF
>TRBJ2-1|TRBV12-3/TRBV12-4
CASSALGLAGSDEQFF
>TRBJ2-7|TRBV2
CASSEGWLAETKQYF
>TRBJ1-1|TRBV4-3
CASSQGEASEAFF
>TRBJ2-5|TRBV11-2
CASSQSGLETQYF
>TRBJ2-1|TRBV2
CASSDVQRVNEQFF
>TRBJ2-6|TRBV12-3/TRBV12-4
CATRSGTGANVLTF
>TRBJ2-7|TRBV11-2
CASSSPSLRQYF
>TRBJ1-4|TRBV18
CASSPTRTGFTNEKLFF
>TRBJ2-2|TRBV6-1
CASSRQGNDGELFF
>TRBJ2-1|TRBV20-1
CSAATSGRVNEQFF
>TRBJ2-5|TRBV20-1
CSARDLVDETQYF
>TRBJ1-4|TRBV20-1
CSARDPPGGTTNEKLFF
>TRBJ1-1|TRBV28
CASRDQGSEAFF
>TRBJ2-1|TRBV5-1
CASSASTTYNEQFF
>TRBJ2-3|TRBV6-2/TRBV6-3
CASSYTKRQGTDTQYF
>TRBJ1-5|TRBV20-1
CSLQGDSNQPQHF
>TRBJ1-5|TRBV28
CASMVRVGQPQHF
>TRBJ1-5|TRBV12-3/TRBV12-4
CASRTQGRGNQPQHF
>TRBJ1-1|TRBV2
CASSERLSEAFF
>TRBJ2-2|TRBV9
CASSVGVGTGELFF
>TRBJ2-2|TRBV4-3
CASSLGTTNTGELFF
>TRBJ2-1|TRBV20-1
CSATPGSPPPYNEQFF
>TRBJ2-2|TRBV11-3
CASSRRSGVNTGELFF
>TRBJ1-1|TRBV30
CAWRSWNTEAFF
>TRBJ2-5|TRBV3-1
CASSQDLAVTETQYF
>TRBJ2-1|TRBV20-1
CSALAGGQGQFF
>TRBJ2-7|TRBV14
CASSRSSYEQYF
>TRBJ2-2|TRBV4-1
CASSQGLAGGYTGELFF
>TRBJ1-5|TRBV5-6
CASSLSGGQQPQHF
>TRBJ2-5|TRBV5-6
CASSPRQGVGETQYF
>TRBJ1-1|TRBV4-3
CASSQLPGGLTEAFF
>TRBJ2-1|TRBV19
CASSPDLPQTHNEQFF
>TRBJ2-7|TRBV6-2/TRBV6-3
CASRTNELSSREQYF
>TRBJ2-7|TRBV28
CATRASGTYEQYF
>TRBJ2-7|TRBV7-6
CASTPGGAYEQYF